The present entry profiles one T cell receptor beta chain with its context. The antigen is unknown. The source of the sample is a study of CXCR3-negative and CXCR3-positive naive CD8 T cells. Whole-study results and caveats: Each naive subset displayed comparably high diversity, whereas memory CD8+ cells displayed much lower diversity. CD5 surface expression was similar among naive subsets, and TCR strength was estimated by inference from TRB CDR3 properties. When CXCR3-positive naive cells were set against CXCR3-negative naive cells, the former had more hydrophobic TRB CDR3s. Fresh PBMCs went into most assays, and CXCR3 expression partly declined after cryopreservation.

CD45RO-CCR7+CD27+CD95- was the phenotype of naive CD8+ T cells. This CDR3 comprises 14 residues. Germline V gene data show CDR1 as LNHDA and CDR2 as SQIVND (reference sequence). UMI-tagged TRB cDNA libraries were built via 5' RACE. Reanalyzing the 5' RACE reads, TCRdb keeps one entry per CDR3 protein, without DNA. Reported are around 66,000 distinct CDR3 sequences; the ten largest clones contain about 4.9%. The sequencing input was naive CXCR3+ CD8+ T cells from blood. As to subset: CD45RO-CCR7+CD27+CD95- naive CD8+ T cells expressing CXCR3 (TNR3+). The chain has TRBV19 and TRBJ1-1; TCRdb's D gene call, TRBD1, goes unchecked for lack of DNA. This receptor was identified in a human donor in good health. Some clones in this sample may be carry-over from other donors' samples. CDR3 residues: CASSIGQGNTEAFF.